This T cell receptor (beta chain) was captured by sequencing in a study of cytomegalovirus exposure and HLA in healthy donors. Overall study context: Of several hundred genotyped donors, roughly 76% grouped in the Caucasian-associated ancestry cluster. Study results and caveats: Some segments of the V type, notably TRBV6-2 and TRBV6-3, were excluded as indistinguishable. Near-uniform donor sequencing depth was presumed by presence/absence analyses.

CDR3 length equals 12 residues. Trimming pared 9 bases from V and 8 bases from J, leaving 11 bases between. In germline, CDR1 is LNHDA, CDR2 SQIVND (reference sequence). Amplification used 60 Vbeta primers and 13 Jbeta primers. As handled by the study authors: Among the unique TCR beta chains that a later analysis counted, around 72 million in all, about 10 million were shared. TCRdb's table, derived via immunoSEQ multiplex PCR, lists solely in-frame clones and lacks some. Clone size and V and J calls were adopted from that table, with D and trimming inferred from the DNA. The table includes about 120,000 clones, roughly 80% detected once. In regard to this clone: What it binds is unknown.

This rearrangement joins TRBV19 to TRBJ1-6; D is unclear. Sequencing was done on a sample of PBMCs. The receptor was isolated from a man aged 30 to 45 in good health and CMV-seronegative. The CDR3 loop reads CASQTEYSPLHF. The CDR3 DNA sequence: TGTGCCAGCCAAACGGAGTATTCACCCCTCCACTTT.